These 6 T cell receptor beta chains originate from one sample sequenced in a study of blood T cell repertoires in COVID-19. Using immunoSEQ multiplex PCR, the repertoire was profiled, and TCRdb retains in-frame clones only, with some absent. The sample lists 65,000 to 70,000 clones, over 75% occurring once. What was sequenced was peripheral blood. Receptors originate from a man at least 80 years old with acute or convalescent COVID-19.

The CDR3 nucleotides are TGTGCCAGCAGCGTAGCCCTGGTCAGTTCTTCCTATGGCTACACCTTC. It yields the protein CASSVALVSSSYGYTF. The genes are TRBV9 and TRBJ1-2; D remains ambiguous. CDR1 and CDR2 (germline): SGDLS, YYNGEE. The CDR3 totals 16 residues. Trimming cost V 0 bases and J 4 bases, with 16 bases left between them.

This rearrangement joins TRBV11-3 to TRBJ2-2; 7 nucleotides align to TRBD2. The CDR3 spans 17 residues. V was clipped by 2 bases and J by 4 bases; unmatched bases: 10. Germline V CDR1 and CDR2: SGHNT, YENEEA. The CDR3 spells CASSLSGTRSGTGELFF. As DNA, the CDR3 is TGTGCCAGCAGCTTAAGCGGGACCAGGAGTGGCACCGGGGAGCTGTTTTTT.

The chain carries TRBV9 and TRBJ2-7; 12 bases agree with TRBD1. This CDR3 is 15 amino acids long. V was clipped by 4 bases and J by 7 bases; unmatched bases: 9. Germline values: CDR1 SGDLS, CDR2 YYNGEE. The CDR3 is CASSPGGQGAGEQYF. The DNA of the CDR3 is TGTGCCAGCAGCCCCGGGGGACAGGGGGCGGGGGAGCAGTACTTC.

This chain connects TRBV3-1 (or the pseudogene TRBV3-2) to TRBJ2-7, with D possibly matching TRBD2 (5 bases). From germline, CDR1 is LGHDT and CDR2 YNNKEL (reference sequence). The CDR3 covers 14 residues. Trimming took 5 bases from V and 0 from J, leaving 11 bases between them. The CDR3 protein is CASSSTRASYEQYF. The DNA for the CDR3 is TGTGCCAGCAGCTCAACTAGAGCCTCCTACGAGCAGTACTTC.

The chain employs TRBV27 and TRBJ2-1; 12 bases agree with TRBD2. J was trimmed by 9 bases and V by 6 bases; bases with no gene match: 21. CDR3 length equals 19 residues. From germline, CDR1 is MNHEY and CDR2 SMNVEV (reference sequence). The CDR3 region has the DNA TGTGCCAGCAGCTACAAGACGGACCGGACTAGCGGGAAGGGAGGTGAGCAGTTCTTC. This encodes CASSYKTDRTSGKGGEQFF.

CDR3 sequence: CASSLSPRDRAGYTF. The DNA of the CDR3 is TGTGCCAGCAGCCTATCCCCCAGAGACAGGGCTGGCTACACCTTC. The J gene is TRBJ1-2, the V gene TRBV11-2; 7 bases are shared with TRBD1. This CDR3 comprises 15 residues. V was pared by 5 bases and J by 7 bases, with 13 bases of the junction left unmatched. The germline gives CDR1 SGHAT, CDR2 FQNNGV.